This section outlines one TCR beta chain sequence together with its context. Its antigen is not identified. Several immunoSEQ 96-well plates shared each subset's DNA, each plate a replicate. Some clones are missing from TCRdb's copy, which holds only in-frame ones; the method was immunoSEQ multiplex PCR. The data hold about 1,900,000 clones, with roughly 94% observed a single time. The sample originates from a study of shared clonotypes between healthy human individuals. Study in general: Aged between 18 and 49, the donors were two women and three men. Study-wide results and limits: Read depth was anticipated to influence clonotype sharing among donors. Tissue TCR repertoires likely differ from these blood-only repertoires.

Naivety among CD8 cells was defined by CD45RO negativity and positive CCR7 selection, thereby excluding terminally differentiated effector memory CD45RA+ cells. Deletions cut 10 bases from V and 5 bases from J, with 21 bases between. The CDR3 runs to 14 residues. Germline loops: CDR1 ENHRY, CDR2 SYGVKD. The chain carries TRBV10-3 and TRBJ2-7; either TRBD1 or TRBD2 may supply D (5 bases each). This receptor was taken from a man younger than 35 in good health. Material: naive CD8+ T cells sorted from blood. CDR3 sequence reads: CATFSVGVSHEQYF. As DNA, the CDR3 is TGTGCCACGTTCTCAGTGGGGGTGTCCCACGAGCAGTACTTC.